The clone carrying this T cell receptor (beta chain) was detected a few times. Each CDR3 protein is one row after TCRdb ran MiXCR on the 5' RACE reads. The sample holds hundreds of thousands of distinct CDR3 sequences; 25% to 30% are singletons and the top ten take approximately 13%. These data belong to a study of T-cell memory formation after mild COVID-19. Overall study: Clustering of TCRs was largely donor specific.

Germline V gene lookup returns CDR1 SEHNR and CDR2 FQNEAQ (reference sequence). The CDR3 extends over 17 amino acids. V trimming: 0 bases; J trimming: 4 bases; junction bases outside the gene matches: 11. Sequenced material: PBMCs or a T cell subset sorted from them (not recorded which). The chain employs TRBV7-9 and TRBJ1-2; the match to TRBD1 covers 7 bases. This receptor was obtained from an adult woman who had mild COVID-19 (a few samples of this study predate the infection). Cell type and time point are not known. CDR3 loop: CASSLAPGQSQTYGYTF. The CDR3 DNA sequence: TGTGCCAGCAGCTTAGCGCCGGGACAGAGTCAGACCTATGGCTACACCTTC.